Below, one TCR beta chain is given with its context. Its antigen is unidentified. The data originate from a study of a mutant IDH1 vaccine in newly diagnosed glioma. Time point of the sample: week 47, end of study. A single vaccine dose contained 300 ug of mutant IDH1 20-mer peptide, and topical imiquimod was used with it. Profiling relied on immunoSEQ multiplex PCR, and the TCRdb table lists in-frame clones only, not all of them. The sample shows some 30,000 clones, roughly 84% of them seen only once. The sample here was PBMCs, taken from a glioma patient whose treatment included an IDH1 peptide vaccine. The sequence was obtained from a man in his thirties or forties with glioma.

CDR3 sequence reads: CAWTQRRWDTQYF. The CDR3 DNA reads TGTGCCTGGACCCAGCGGCGGTGGGATACGCAGTATTTT. The rearrangement joins TRBV30 to TRBJ2-3, with a weak D call TRBD2 (5 bases). Trimming stripped 4 bases from V and 6 bases from J, with 14 bases between. The CDR3 loop spans 13 amino acids. The germline CDR1 and CDR2 sequences are GTSNPN and SVGIG (reference sequence).